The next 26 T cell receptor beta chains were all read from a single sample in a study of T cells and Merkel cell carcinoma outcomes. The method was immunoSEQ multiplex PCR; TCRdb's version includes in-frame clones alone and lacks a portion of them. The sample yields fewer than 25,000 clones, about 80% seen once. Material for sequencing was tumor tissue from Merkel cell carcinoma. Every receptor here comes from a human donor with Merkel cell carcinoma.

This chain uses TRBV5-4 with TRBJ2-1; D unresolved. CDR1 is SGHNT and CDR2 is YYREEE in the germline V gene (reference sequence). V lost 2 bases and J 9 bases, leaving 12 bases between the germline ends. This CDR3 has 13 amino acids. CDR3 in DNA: TGTGCCAGCAGCTTTTCTTCCGGCGGTGAGCAGTTCTTC. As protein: CASSFSSGGEQFF.

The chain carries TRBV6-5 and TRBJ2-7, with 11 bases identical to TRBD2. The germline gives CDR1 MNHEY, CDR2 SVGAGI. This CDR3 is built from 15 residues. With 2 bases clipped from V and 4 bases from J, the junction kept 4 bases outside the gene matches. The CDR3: CASSYRLAGRYEQYF. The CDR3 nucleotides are TGTGCCAGCAGTTACAGACTAGCGGGGAGATACGAGCAGTACTTC.

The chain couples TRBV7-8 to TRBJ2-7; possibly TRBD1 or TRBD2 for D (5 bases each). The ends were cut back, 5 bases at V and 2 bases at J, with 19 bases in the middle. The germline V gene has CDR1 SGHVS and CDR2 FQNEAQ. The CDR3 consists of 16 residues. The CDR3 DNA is TGTGCCAGCAGCCCCAGGGACCCGCTAGGAGCCTACGAGCAGTACTTC. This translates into CASSPRDPLGAYEQYF.

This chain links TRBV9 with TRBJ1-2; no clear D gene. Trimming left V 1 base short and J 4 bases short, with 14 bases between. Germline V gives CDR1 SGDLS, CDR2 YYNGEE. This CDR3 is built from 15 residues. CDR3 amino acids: CASSVRTELTYGYTF. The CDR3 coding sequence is TGTGCCAGCAGCGTAAGGACGGAACTTACCTATGGCTACACCTTC.

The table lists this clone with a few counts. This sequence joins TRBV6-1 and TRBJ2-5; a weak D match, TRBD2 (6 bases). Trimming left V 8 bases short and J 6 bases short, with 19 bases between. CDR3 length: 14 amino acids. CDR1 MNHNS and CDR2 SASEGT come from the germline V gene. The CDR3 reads CASREWELGKTQYF. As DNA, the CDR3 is TGTGCCAGCCGGGAGTGGGAGCTCGGGAAGACCCAGTACTTC.

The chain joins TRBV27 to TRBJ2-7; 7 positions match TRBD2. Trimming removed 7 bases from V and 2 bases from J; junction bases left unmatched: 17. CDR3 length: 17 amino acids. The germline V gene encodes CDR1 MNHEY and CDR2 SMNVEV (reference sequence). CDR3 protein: CASNLRDYPRSPYEQYF. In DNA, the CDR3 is TGTGCCAGCAACTTGAGGGACTACCCCAGGAGTCCCTACGAGCAGTACTTC.

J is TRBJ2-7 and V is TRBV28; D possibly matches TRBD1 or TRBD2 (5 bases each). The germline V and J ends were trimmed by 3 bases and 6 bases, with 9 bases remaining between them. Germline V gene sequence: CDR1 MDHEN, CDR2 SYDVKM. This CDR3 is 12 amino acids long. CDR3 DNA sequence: TGTGCCAGCAGTTTCATGAGGGGCGAGCAGTACTTC. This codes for CASSFMRGEQYF.

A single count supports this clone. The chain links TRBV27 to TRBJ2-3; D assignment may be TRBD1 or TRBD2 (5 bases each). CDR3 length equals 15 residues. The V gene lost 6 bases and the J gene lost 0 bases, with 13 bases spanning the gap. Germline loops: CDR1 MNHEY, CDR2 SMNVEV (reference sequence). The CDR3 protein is CASSWDHLSTDTQYF. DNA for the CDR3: TGTGCCAGCAGCTGGGACCACCTTAGCACAGATACGCAGTATTTT.

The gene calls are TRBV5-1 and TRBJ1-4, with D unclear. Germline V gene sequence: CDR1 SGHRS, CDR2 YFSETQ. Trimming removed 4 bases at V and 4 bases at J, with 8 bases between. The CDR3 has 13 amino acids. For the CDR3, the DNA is TGCGCCAGCAGCAGAAGCCGTAATGAAAAACTGTTTTTT. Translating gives CASSRSRNEKLFF.

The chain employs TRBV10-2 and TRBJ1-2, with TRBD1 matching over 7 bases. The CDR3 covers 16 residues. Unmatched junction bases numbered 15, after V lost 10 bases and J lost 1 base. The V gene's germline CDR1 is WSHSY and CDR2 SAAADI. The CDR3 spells CATLGGDSVLNYGYTF. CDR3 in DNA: TGCGCCACCCTGGGAGGGGACAGTGTACTTAACTATGGCTACACCTTC.

The CDR3 spells CASSPRGVMDSSIYF. CDR3 DNA sequence: TGTGCCAGCTCACCACGGGGGGTAATGGACTCCTCCATATATTTT. The chain is built from TRBV18 and TRBJ1-3; D possibly corresponds to TRBD1 (5 bases). CDR1 and CDR2 from the germline V gene are KGHSH and LQKENI. The V end lost 1 base, the J end lost 11 bases, and 18 bases lay between the germline ends. There are 15 residues in the CDR3.

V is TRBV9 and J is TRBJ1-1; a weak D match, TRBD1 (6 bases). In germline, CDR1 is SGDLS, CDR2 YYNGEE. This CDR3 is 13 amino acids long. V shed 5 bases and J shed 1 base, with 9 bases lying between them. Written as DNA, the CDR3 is TGTGCCAGCAGGCGGGGGCCGAACACTGAAGCTTTCTTT. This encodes CASRRGPNTEAFF.

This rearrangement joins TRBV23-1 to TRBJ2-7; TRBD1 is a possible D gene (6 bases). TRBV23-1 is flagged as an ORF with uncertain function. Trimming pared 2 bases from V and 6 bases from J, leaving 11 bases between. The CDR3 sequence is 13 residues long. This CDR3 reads CASSQTGSCEQYF. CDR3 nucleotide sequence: TGCGCCAGCAGTCAAACAGGGAGCTGCGAGCAGTACTTC.

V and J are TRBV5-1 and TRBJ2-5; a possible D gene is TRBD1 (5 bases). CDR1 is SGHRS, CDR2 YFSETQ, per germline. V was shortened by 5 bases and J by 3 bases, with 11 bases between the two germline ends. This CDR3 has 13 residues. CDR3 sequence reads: CASRKGQKETQYF. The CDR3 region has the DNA TGCGCCAGCAGAAAAGGACAAAAAGAGACCCAGTACTTC. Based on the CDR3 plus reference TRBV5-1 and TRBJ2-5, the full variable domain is KAGVTQTPRYLIKTRGQQVTLSCSPISGHRSVSWYQQTPGQGLQFLFEYFSETQRNKGNFPGRFSGRQFSNSRSEMNVSTLELGDSALYLCASRKGQKETQYFGPGTRLLVL.

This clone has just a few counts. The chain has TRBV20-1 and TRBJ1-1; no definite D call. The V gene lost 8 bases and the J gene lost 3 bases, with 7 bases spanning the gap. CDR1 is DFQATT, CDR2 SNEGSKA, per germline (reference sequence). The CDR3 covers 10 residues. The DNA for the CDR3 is TGCAGTACTGATTACACTGAAGCTTTCTTT. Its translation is CSTDYTEAFF.

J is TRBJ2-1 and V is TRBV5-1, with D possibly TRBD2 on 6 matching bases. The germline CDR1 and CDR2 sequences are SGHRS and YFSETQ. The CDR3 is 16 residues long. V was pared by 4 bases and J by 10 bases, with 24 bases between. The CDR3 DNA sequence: TGCGCCAGCAGCCTGGAGGGGACCTTCCCTCCCAGGGAGCAGTTCTTC. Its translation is CASSLEGTFPPREQFF. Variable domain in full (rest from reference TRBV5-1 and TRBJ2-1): KAGVTQTPRYLIKTRGQQVTLSCSPISGHRSVSWYQQTPGQGLQFLFEYFSETQRNKGNFPGRFSGRQFSNSRSEMNVSTLELGDSALYLCASSLEGTFPPREQFFGPGTRLTVL.

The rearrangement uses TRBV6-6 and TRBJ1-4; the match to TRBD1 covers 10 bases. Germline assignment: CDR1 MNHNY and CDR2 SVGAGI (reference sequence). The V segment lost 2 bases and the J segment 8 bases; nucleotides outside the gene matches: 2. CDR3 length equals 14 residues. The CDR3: CASSYLTGGEKLFF. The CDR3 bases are TGTGCCAGCAGTTACCTGACAGGGGGCGAAAAACTGTTTTTT.

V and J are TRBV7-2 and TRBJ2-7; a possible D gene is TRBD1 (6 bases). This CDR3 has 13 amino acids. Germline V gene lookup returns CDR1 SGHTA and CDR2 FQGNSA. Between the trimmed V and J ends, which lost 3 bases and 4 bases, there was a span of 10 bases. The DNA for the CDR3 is TGTGCCAGCAGCTTTTTGAGGGGGTACGAGCAGTACTTC. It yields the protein CASSFLRGYEQYF.

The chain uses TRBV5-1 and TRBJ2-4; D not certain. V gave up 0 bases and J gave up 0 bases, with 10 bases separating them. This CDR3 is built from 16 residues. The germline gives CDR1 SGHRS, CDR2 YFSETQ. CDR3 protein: CASSLVGGLAKNIQYF. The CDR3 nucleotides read TGCGCCAGCAGCTTGGTCGGCGGTCTAGCCAAAAACATTCAGTACTTC.

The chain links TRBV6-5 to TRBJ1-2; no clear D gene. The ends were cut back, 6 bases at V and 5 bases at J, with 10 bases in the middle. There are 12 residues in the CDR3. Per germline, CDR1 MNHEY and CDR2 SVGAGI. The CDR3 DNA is TGTGCCAGCAGCTCCTCCACTTATGGCTACACCTTC. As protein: CASSSSTYGYTF.

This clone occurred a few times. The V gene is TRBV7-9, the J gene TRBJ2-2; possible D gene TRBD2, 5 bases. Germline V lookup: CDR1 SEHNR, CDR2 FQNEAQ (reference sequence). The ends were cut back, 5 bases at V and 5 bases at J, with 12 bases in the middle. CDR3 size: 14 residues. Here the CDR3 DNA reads TGTGCCAGCAGCCGGTTAACGGGGACCGGGGAGCTGTTTTTT. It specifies CASSRLTGTGELFF.

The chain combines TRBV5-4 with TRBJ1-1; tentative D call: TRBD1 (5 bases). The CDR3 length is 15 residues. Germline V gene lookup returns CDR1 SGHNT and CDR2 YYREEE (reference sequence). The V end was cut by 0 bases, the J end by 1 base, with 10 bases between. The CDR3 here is CASSLEARENTEAFF. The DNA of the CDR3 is TGTGCCAGCAGCTTGGAAGCCAGGGAGAACACTGAAGCTTTCTTT.

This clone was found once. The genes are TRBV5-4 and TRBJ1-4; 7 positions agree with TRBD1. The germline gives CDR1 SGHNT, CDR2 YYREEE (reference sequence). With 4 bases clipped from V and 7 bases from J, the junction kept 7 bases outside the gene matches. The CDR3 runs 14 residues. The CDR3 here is CASSIRDSGEKLFF. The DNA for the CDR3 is TGTGCCAGCAGCATCCGGGACAGCGGTGAAAAACTGTTTTTT.

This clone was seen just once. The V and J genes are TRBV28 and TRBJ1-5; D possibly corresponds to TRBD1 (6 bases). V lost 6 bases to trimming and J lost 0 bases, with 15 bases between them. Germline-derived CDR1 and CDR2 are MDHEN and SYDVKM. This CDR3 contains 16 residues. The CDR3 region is CASSRVQGNSNQPQHF. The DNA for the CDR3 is TGTGCCAGCAGCAGAGTCCAGGGGAATAGCAATCAGCCCCAGCATTTT.

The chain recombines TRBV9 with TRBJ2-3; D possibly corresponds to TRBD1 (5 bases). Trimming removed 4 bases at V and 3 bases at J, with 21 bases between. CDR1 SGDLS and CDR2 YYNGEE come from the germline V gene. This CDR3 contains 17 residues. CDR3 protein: CASSPRQLAERTDTQYF. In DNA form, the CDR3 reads TGTGCCAGCAGCCCCCGACAGCTTGCCGAAAGGACAGATACGCAGTATTTT. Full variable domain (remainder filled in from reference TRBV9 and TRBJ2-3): DSGVTQTPKHLITATGQRVTLRCSPRSGDLSVYWYQQSLDQGLQFLIQYYNGEERAKGNILERFSAQQFPDLHSELNLSSLELGDSALYFCASSPRQLAERTDTQYFGPGTRLTVL.

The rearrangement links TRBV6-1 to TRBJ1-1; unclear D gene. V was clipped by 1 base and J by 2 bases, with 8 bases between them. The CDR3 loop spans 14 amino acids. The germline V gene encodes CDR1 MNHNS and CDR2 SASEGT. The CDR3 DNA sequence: TGTGCCAGCAGTGAAGGGCGGACTAACACTGAAGCTTTCTTT. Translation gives CASSEGRTNTEAFF.